This T cell receptor beta chain derives from a study of blood T cells in healthy people across ages. Study results and limitations: Unknown CMV status may confound age-related changes in expanded clones.

Total RNA, at least 5.5 micrograms per sample, came from PBMCs. This clonotype was observed a few times. The antigen is undetermined. With a J-beta primer mix and a sample-barcoded 5' primer, a second PCR ran roughly 6 to 11 cycles. Each sample provided no less than 2.5 million CDR3-containing paired-end reads. TCRdb called the 5' RACE reads again in MiXCR, with one record for every CDR3 protein. Here the sample spans roughly 800,000 distinct CDR3 sequences, nearly 60% being singletons. CDR3 size: 13 residues. Germline V gene lookup returns CDR1 SGHTA and CDR2 FQGNSA. V lost 3 bases and J lost 3, with 9 bases in between.

Source material: blood. The rearrangement uses TRBV7-2 and TRBJ2-7; D unresolved. The clonotype was recovered from a man aged 25 to 40 in good health. The CDR3 spells CASSLSINYEQYF. The CDR3 DNA sequence: TGTGCCAGCAGCTTGTCGATAAACTACGAGCAGTACTTC.